This TCR beta chain was sequenced in a study of cytotoxic CD8 clonotypes in ibrutinib-treated CLL. Whole-study results and caveats: Sampling times (in sustained-remission versus progressing patients) were not the same. Among the clonotypes, public ones were uncommon and contracted or held stable on treatment. Clonality rose at ibrutinib response and fell back toward baseline at progression.

This clone has more than one count but fewer than ten. Its matching antigen is unknown. This CDR3 has 11 residues. Trimming cost V 5 bases and J 10 bases, with 11 bases left between them. Germline V gene sequence: CDR1 SEHNR, CDR2 FQNEAQ (reference sequence). Clones were sequenced by immunoSEQ multiplex PCR, and TCRdb holds only the in-frame ones, with some missing. The sample lists about 140,000 clones; 60% to 85% were seen once. This clonotype was obtained from a human donor with chronic lymphocytic leukemia. The gene calls are TRBV7-9 and TRBJ1-1; no definite D call. This sample comprised PBMCs, obtained after 12 months of ibrutinib treatment. The CDR3 DNA is TGTGCCAGCAGCCCCGAGGCCGGAGCTTTCTTT. This sequence encodes CASSPEAGAFF.